This T cell receptor (beta chain) was sequenced in a study of human versus mouse CDR3 diversity and MHC coevolution. The wider study: Between roughly 5.5 x 10^6 and 1.6 x 10^7 valid reads came from each sample. Study-wide points: On average, humans showed more CDR3 deletions and insertions than mice.

Assay: immunoSEQ multiplex PCR; the TCRdb copy retains only in-frame clones and omits some. The sample holds some 80,000 clones, roughly 92% seen once. On this clone: The antigen remains undetermined.

V shed 1 base and J shed 0 bases, with 6 bases lying between them. Germline CDR1 and CDR2: SGDLS and YYNGEE. The CDR3 is 14 amino acids. Naive CD4 T cells, CD45RO-negative and CD62L-positive, were flow-sorted from PBMCs. Sequencing input: naive CD4+ T cells from blood. Subset given: CD45RO-negative CD62L-positive naive CD4 T cells. The chain carries TRBV9 and TRBJ2-3, with unresolved D. This receptor was identified in a person aged 30-70 years in good health. The CDR3, as DNA: TGTGCCAGCAGCGTAAGCTTAAGCACAGATACGCAGTATTTT. Its translation is CASSVSLSTDTQYF.